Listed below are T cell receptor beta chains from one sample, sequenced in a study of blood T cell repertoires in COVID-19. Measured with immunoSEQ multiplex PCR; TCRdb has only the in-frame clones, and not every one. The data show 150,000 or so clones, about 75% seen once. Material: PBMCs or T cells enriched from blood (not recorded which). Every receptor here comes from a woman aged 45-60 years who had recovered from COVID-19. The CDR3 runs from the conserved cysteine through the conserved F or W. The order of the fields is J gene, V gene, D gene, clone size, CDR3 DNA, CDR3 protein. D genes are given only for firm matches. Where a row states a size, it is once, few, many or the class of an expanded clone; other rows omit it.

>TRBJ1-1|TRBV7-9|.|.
TGTGCCAGCAGCTTTGGTGGCAGGGCTACTGAAGCTTTCTTT
CASSFGGRATEAFF
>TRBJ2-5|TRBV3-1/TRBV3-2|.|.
TGTGCCAGCAGCCAGCAGGGTATTCAGACCCAGTACTTC
CASSQQGIQTQYF
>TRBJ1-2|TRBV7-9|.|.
TGTGCCAGCAGCTTAGAATTCCTGAACTATGGCTACACCTTC
CASSLEFLNYGYTF
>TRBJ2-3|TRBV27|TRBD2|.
TGTGCCAGCAGTTTATGGAGTATGAGGCGGGAGGGGACAGATACGCAGTATTTT
CASSLWSMRREGTDTQYF
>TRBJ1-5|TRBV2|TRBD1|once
TGTGCCAGCAGCGCACCGGGACAGGGGGACAATCAGCCCCAGCATTTT
CASSAPGQGDNQPQHF
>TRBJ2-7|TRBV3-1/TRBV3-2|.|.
TGTGCCAGCAGCCAAGAAGGCGGGATTTACGAGCAGTACTTC
CASSQEGGIYEQYF
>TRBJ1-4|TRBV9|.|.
TGTGCCAGCAGCGTAAGTTACAGAAATGAAAAACTGTTTTTT
CASSVSYRNEKLFF
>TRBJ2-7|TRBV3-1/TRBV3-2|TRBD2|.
TGTGCCAGCAGCCAAGATGGCCTAGCGGTGAACTCCTACGAGCAGTACTTC
CASSQDGLAVNSYEQYF
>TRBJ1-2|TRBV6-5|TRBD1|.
TGTGCCAGCAGTTACGGACAGGGCCTAAACTATGGCTACACCTTC
CASSYGQGLNYGYTF
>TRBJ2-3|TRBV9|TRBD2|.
TGTGCCAGCAGCCCTAGCGGGGCCACAGATACGCAGTATTTT
CASSPSGATDTQYF
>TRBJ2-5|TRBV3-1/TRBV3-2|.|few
TGTGCCAGCAGCCAAGACTACCAAGAGACCCAGTACTTC
CASSQDYQETQYF
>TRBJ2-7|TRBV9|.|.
TGTGCCAGCAGCGTAGACACCGTAAGCTCCTACGAGCAGTACTTC
CASSVDTVSSYEQYF
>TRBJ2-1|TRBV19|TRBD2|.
TGTGCCAGTAGATATAGACGGGGGGATAGTGAGCAGTTCTTC
CASRYRRGDSEQFF
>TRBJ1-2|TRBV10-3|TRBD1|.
TGTGCCATCAGCGAACAGGGGGCGTGGGGCTACACCTTC
CAISEQGAWGYTF
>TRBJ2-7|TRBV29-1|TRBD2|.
TGCAGCGCAATTCGCGGACTAGCGGGGGGCTCCTACGAGCAGTACTTC
CSAIRGLAGGSYEQYF
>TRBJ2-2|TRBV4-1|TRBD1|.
TGCGCCAGCAGCCAAGTGAGGGACAGGGTCGACACCGGGGAGCTGTTTTTT
CASSQVRDRVDTGELFF
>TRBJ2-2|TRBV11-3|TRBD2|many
TGTGCCAGCAGCTCACGTCCTAGCGGCGCCCAGCTGTTTTTT
CASSSRPSGAQLFF
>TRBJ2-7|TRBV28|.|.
TGTGCCAGCAGTTTAATTGCGGCAGGGGTCTCCTACGAGCAGTACTTC
CASSLIAAGVSYEQYF
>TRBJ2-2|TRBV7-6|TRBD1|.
TGTGCCAGCAGCTTATCAGGGACAGGCGGTTCCGGGGAGCTGTTTTTT
CASSLSGTGGSGELFF
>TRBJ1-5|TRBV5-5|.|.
TGTGCCAGCAGTCCCGCCCCGGGTGATAGCAATCAGCCCCAGCATTTT
CASSPAPGDSNQPQHF
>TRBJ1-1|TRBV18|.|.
TGTGCCAGCTCACGAGGGTCGGACACTGAAGCTTTCTTT
CASSRGSDTEAFF
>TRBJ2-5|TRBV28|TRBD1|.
TGTGCCAGCAGTTTAGGTCGGACAGGGACCCAGTACTTC
CASSLGRTGTQYF
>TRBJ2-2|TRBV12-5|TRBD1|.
TGTGCTAGTAGGGGACAGGTAACCGGGGAGCTGTTTTTT
CASRGQVTGELFF
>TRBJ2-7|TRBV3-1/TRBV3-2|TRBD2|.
TGTGCCAGCAGCAAGGCGGGGGGGAGCTACGAGCAGTACTTC
CASSKAGGSYEQYF
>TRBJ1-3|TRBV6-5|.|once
TGTGCCAGCAGACTCGACCCTTCGGGGAACACCATATATTTT
CASRLDPSGNTIYF
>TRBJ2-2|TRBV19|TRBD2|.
TGTGCCAGTAGTATACCGTGGACTAGCGGGTCGGGCGGGGAGCTGTTTTTT
CASSIPWTSGSGGELFF
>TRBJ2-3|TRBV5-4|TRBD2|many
TGTGCCAGCAGATTAGCGGGAGTCCCAGATACGCAGTATTTT
CASRLAGVPDTQYF
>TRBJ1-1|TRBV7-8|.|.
TGTGCCAGCAGCCCCGGACGGGAGGGCACTGAAGCTTTCTTT
CASSPGREGTEAFF
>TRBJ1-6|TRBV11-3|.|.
TGTGCCAGCAGCCCTAGCTCCTATAATTCACCCCTCCACTTT
CASSPSSYNSPLHF
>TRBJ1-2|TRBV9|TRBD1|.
TGTGCCAGCAGCGAGGCCGGGACAGGGGTGAGCTATGGCTACACCTTC
CASSEAGTGVSYGYTF
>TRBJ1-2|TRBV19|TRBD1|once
TGTGCCAGTAGTATCCTTCAGGGGGCTGGGTACTATGGCTACACCTTC
CASSILQGAGYYGYTF
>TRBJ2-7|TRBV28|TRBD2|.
TGTGCCAGCAGTTCATGGGGGGGACCTACCTACGAGCAGTACTTC
CASSSWGGPTYEQYF
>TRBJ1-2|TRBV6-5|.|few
TGTGCCAGCAGTCCGGGGGGGAACTATGGCTACACCTTC
CASSPGGNYGYTF
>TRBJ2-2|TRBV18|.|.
TGTGCCAGCTCACATACGACAGAAGACACCGGGGAGCTGTTTTTT
CASSHTTEDTGELFF
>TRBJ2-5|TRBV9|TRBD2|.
TGTGCCAGCAGCGTCGGACTAGCGGGGGGCGGGGAGACCCAGTACTTC
CASSVGLAGGGETQYF
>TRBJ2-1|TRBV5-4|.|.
TGTGCCAGCATGGTTGGTGCGGCGAGCTCCTACAATGAGCAGTTCTTC
CASMVGAASSYNEQFF
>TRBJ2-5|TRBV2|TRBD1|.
TGTGCCAGCACCACAGGGGGCCGAGAGACCCAGTACTTC
CASTTGGRETQYF
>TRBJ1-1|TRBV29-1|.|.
TGCAGCGTTGAAAGGACTCAGAACACTGAAGCTTTCTTT
CSVERTQNTEAFF
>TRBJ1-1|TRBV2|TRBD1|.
TGTGCCAGCAGCCCTCGGGGACAGACTATGAACACTGAAGCTTTCTTT
CASSPRGQTMNTEAFF
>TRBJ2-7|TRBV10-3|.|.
TGTGCCATCAGGCGGGACGGAGGACTCTACGAGCAGTACTTC
CAIRRDGGLYEQYF
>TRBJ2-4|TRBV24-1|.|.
TGTGCCACCGAATCGGGGGACATTCAGTACTTC
CATESGDIQYF
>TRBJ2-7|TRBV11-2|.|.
TGTGCCAGCAGCTTAGACTGGACTCTACACTTC
CASSLDWTLHF
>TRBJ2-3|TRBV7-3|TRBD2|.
TGTGCCAGCAGATCCCCGGGACTAGCAAGCACAGATACGCAGTATTTT
CASRSPGLASTDTQYF
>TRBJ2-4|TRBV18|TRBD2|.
TGTGCCAGCTCACCAATTAGGGAGGGTGAAAACATTCAGTACTTC
CASSPIREGENIQYF
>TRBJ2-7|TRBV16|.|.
TGTGCCAGCAGTCCTCAGGGGTACGAGCAGTACTTC
CASSPQGYEQYF
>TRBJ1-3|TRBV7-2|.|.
TGTGCCAGCAGCTTATATGAGAGGGTCTCTGGAAACACCATATATTTT
CASSLYERVSGNTIYF
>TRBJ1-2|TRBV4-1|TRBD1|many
TGCGCCAGCAGCCAGGTATACAGGGGCGGCTACACCTTC
CASSQVYRGGYTF
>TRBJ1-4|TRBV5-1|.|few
TGCGCCAGCAGCCCGGACAGTGCAACTAATGAAAAACTGTTTTTT
CASSPDSATNEKLFF
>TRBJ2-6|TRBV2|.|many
TGTGCCAGCAGCCGCGACTCTGGGGCCAACGTCCTGACTTTC
CASSRDSGANVLTF
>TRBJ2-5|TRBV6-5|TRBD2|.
TGTGCCAGCAGTTCACTAGCGGGGGTGCGGGAGACCCAGTACTTC
CASSSLAGVRETQYF
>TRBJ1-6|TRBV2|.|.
TGTGCCAGCAGTGATACACAGTGGAATTCACCCCTCCACTTT
CASSDTQWNSPLHF
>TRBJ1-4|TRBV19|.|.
TGTGCCAGTAGTATGGTCGGTACGGGGGAAAAAAATGAAAAACTGTTTTTT
CASSMVGTGEKNEKLFF
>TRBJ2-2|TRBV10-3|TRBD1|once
TGTGCCACCACCGGGACAGGGGGTTACACCGGGGAGCTGTTTTTT
CATTGTGGYTGELFF
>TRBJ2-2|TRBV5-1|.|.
TGCGCCAGCAGCTTGAAGCTCGGACTCACCGGGGAGCTGTTTTTT
CASSLKLGLTGELFF